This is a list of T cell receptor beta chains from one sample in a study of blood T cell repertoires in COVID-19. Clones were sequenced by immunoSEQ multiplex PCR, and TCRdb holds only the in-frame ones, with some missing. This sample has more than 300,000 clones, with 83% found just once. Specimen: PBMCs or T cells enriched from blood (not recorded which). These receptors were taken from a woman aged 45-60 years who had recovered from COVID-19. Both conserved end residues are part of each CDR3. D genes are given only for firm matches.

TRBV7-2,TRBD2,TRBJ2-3,CASSLLLAGGPRWDTQYF,TGTGCCAGCAGCTTACTACTAGCGGGAGGGCCGCGTTGGGATACGCAGTATTTT
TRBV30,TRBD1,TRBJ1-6,CAWSRDRGYSPLHF,TGTGCCTGGAGTAGGGACAGGGGGTATTCACCCCTCCACTTT
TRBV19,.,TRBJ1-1,CASSYVAEAFF,TGTGCCAGTAGTTATGTCGCTGAAGCTTTCTTT
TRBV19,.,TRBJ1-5,CASSQLTGNQPQHF,TGTGCCAGTAGTCAACTGACAGGCAATCAGCCCCAGCATTTT
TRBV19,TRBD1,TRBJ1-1,CASRPGGGNTEAFF,TGTGCCAGCCGCCCAGGGGGCGGGAACACTGAAGCTTTCTTT
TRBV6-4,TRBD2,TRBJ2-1,CASSDSGTSGGAWSYNEQFF,TGTGCCAGCAGTGACTCCGGGACTAGCGGGGGGGCCTGGTCCTACAATGAGCAGTTCTTC
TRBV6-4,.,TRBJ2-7,CASSDDVRNRASYEQYF,TGTGCCAGCAGCGACGACGTGAGGAACAGGGCATCCTACGAGCAGTACTTC
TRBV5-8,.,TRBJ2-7,CASSLSPIFATYEQYF,TGTGCCAGCAGCTTGTCACCGATTTTTGCTACCTACGAGCAGTACTTC
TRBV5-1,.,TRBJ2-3,CASSLAPASDYSTDTQYF,TGCGCCAGCAGCTTGGCTCCAGCTAGCGATTATAGCACAGATACGCAGTATTTT
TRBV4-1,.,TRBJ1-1,CASSQDRGSSEAFF,TGCGCCAGCAGCCAAGATCGGGGATCCTCTGAAGCTTTCTTT